The rows below give T cell receptor beta chains drawn from one sample of a study of identical twins. TCRdb processed the 5' RACE reads anew with MiXCR; each CDR3 protein has one entry. The data show fewer than 450,000 distinct CDR3 sequences, roughly 9% seen once. Input material: naive T cells sorted from blood. Every receptor here comes from a woman aged 50 to 60 in good health. CDR3s include the opening cysteine and the closing phenylalanine or tryptophan. A D gene is named only where the DNA matches it firmly. A clone size is listed for some rows: how often the clone was seen (once, few, many), or a class if it is expanded.

D,V,J,size,DNA,CDR3
-,TRBV7-9,TRBJ2-5,-,TGTGCCAGCAGCCGATCGTCACGGGACCCCTACTTC,CASSRSSRDPYF
-,TRBV11-2,TRBJ2-1,many,TGTGCCAGCAGCTTACTGCTAAATGAGCAGTTCTTC,CASSLLLNEQFF
TRBD1,TRBV20-1,TRBJ2-7,few,TGCAGTGCTAGAGCTGGCCAGGGGGAGCACCCCTACGAGCAGTACTTC,CSARAGQGEHPYEQYF
-,TRBV7-9,TRBJ1-3,few,TGTGCCAGCAGCCCTCTTTTGAGGGGAAACACCATATATTTT,CASSPLLRGNTIYF
-,TRBV29-1,TRBJ2-1,many,TGCAGCGTTGACCCTCTTCTTAAGGGGGGCCGATCCTACAATGAGCAGTTCTTC,CSVDPLLKGGRSYNEQFF
-,TRBV29-1,TRBJ2-7,many,TGCAGCGTTGTTTCCCCGACAGCCTACGAGCAGTACTTC,CSVVSPTAYEQYF
-,TRBV3-1,TRBJ1-1,many,TGTGCCAGCAGCCAGGGCCAAGTGGCTTTCTTT,CASSQGQVAFF
-,TRBV7-9,TRBJ1-2,-,TGTGCCAGCAGCTGGAGGCAGCTGATGAACCGGGGCTACACCTTC,CASSWRQLMNRGYTF
-,TRBV20-1,TRBJ2-1,-,TGCAGTGCTAGAGGACTAGTTTACAATGAGCAGTTCTTC,CSARGLVYNEQFF
-,TRBV18,TRBJ1-1,many,TGTGCCAGCTCACCACGTCTCACAGACTTGAACACTGAAGCTTTCTTT,CASSPRLTDLNTEAFF
-,TRBV19,TRBJ2-5,many,TGTGCCAGTAGTATGTCGGGGAGACAAGAGACCCAGTACTTC,CASSMSGRQETQYF
TRBD2,TRBV7-8,TRBJ2-1,many,TGTGCCAGCAGCTTCTTCGAGGGTTTAGCGGGACCTAACAATGAGCAGTTCTTC,CASSFFEGLAGPNNEQFF
-,TRBV12-3/TRBV12-4,TRBJ2-1,many,TGTGCCAGCAGTTTAGTAAGGGGGAGGTTTAGCGATGAGCAGTTCTTC,CASSLVRGRFSDEQFF